These T cell receptor beta chains were read from a single sample in a study of CD8+ T cells in alopecia areata. Clones were read by immunoSEQ multiplex PCR, and TCRdb kept only the in-frame ones, dropping some. In the table there are 130,000 or so clones, around 86% of which are singletons. The starting material was CD8+ T cells sorted from blood, obtained at week 4, from a patient treated with tofacitinib. The source is a human donor with alopecia areata. CDR3s leave out the opening cysteine and the closing phenylalanine or tryptophan. The order of the fields is clone size, V gene, CDR3 length, CDR3 protein. Rows give clone size only sometimes, using once, few, many, or a class for an expanded clone.

>.|TRBV29-1|12
SVERAGSYNEQF
>.|TRBV11-2|14
ASSLVPTGSTDTQY
>.|TRBV7-9|14
ASSAGTQPSTDTQY
>.|TRBV5-4|15
ASSGDRGRTAGNEQF
>.|TRBV12-1|15
ASSSPVDRAKSETQY
>.|TRBV4-1|15
ASSQSPGRVNYNEQF
>.|TRBV30|11
AGNRGFTGELF
>.|TRBV13|13
ASRPTPSSYNEQF
>.|TRBV5-4|11
ASSLETTGELF
>.|TRBV7-9|14
ASSLLTRRATDTQY
>.|TRBV9|14
ASSVDPGRTSYEQY
>.|TRBV7-9|11
ASSLGDSYEQY
>.|TRBV27|13
ASSLFAETNTEAF
>.|TRBV13|12
ASSRETGEAEQF
>.|TRBV4-1|10
ASSPQGRELF
>.|TRBV5-6|13
ASSLAGQGTYEQY
>.|TRBV5-4|11
ASGPVASYEQY
>once|TRBV2|12
ASSELAGGLEQF
>.|TRBV29-1|13
SVEDGTGWDYEQY
>.|TRBV7-2|13
ASSLLGGPTDTQY
>.|TRBV29-1|9
SVEERGGWY
>once|TRBV15|13
ATSRGQLDQETQY
>few|TRBV7-9|14
ASSDSTGAQFYGYT
>.|TRBV25-1|14
ASSVGTGVNTGELF
>medium-sized|TRBV6-1|13
ASSEETGGADTQY
>.|TRBV6-1|10
ASMGFQETQY